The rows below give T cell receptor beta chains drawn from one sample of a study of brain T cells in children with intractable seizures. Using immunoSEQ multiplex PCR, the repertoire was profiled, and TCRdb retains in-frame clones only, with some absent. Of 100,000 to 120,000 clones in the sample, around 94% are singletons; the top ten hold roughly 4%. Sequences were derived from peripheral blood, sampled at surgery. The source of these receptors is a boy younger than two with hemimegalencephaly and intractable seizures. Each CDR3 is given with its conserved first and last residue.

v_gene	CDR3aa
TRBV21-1	CASSKRPQGRSDSSYNSPLHF
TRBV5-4	CASSLGVAGVSFGRYEQYF
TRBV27	CASRRGGPGPPPLHF
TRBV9	CASSVVSGSPGELFF
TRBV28	CASSLPGLITYNSPLHF
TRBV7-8	CASSLFRDRGIDEQFF
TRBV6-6	CASSRQGNQPQHF
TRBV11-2	CASSFPSYEQYF
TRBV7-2	CASSLVGLSSYEQYF
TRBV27	CASSFSDSTSPLHF
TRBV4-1	CASSQGGAARREQYF
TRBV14	CASSHTDTQYF
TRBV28	CASHSLMVGTRSSRNYGYTF
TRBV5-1	CASSNDRVGNEQFF
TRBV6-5	CASSRQGARTGELFF
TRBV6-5	CASSHRGREQPQHF
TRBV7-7	CASSLAPRDYNEQFF
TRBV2	CASSLTGNPSYEQYF
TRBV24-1	CATSDPRGLADTQYF
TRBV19	CASSETSAPTYEQYF
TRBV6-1	CASSELAGGPGVADTQYF
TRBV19	CASSTGGELFF
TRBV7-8	CASSLGRADTQYF
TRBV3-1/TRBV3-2	CASSRATGDGYTF
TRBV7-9	CASSFGTHLDTYEQYF
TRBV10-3	CAISATVFSGANVLTF
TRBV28	CASSFVGYNSPLHF
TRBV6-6	CASSKRQVGAKNIQYF
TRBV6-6	CASSPGGSRSYEQYF
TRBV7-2	CASSFLSGASTDTQYF
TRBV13	CASSYLPGQNTGELFF
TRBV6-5	CASSYGGASTNEKLFF
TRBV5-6	CASSWGQAHSPLHF
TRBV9	CASSVAEGGTEAFF
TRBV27	CASSLSRVLSYEQYF
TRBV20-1	CSASIGIWGTAEAFF
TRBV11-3	CASSLDRAGELFF
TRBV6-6	CASSYPGDSNQPQHF
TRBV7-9	CASNPNKGAGNYNEQFF
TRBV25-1	CATQLTGTGVVHTQYF
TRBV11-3	CASSPKGLAGGSPFHEQFF